Listed here is a single T cell receptor (beta chain). The data belong to a study of blood T cell repertoires in COVID-19. The germline V gene has CDR1 MDHEN and CDR2 SYDVKM. The CDR3 consists of 15 residues. Trimming at V came to 6 bases and at J to 3 bases, leaving 6 bases not matched to a gene. The authors' processing: Nucleated cell number was recorded as an estimate derived from reference gene primer amplification. The protocol was immunoSEQ multiplex PCR, while the TCRdb copy is restricted to in-frame clones and leaves out a portion. V and J calls plus clone size are reproduced from that table; the DNA served to infer D and trimming. The table has roughly 80,000 clones, about four fifths seen once.

The TCR comes from a human donor in a cohort sampled during active COVID-19. V gene TRBV28 combines with J gene TRBJ2-1; TRBD2 aligns across 9 bases. The sequencing input was peripheral blood. For the CDR3, the DNA is TGTGCCAGCAGCCCCATAGCGGGAGTCTACAATGAGCAGTTCTTC. Its translation is CASSPIAGVYNEQFF. The whole variable domain, remainder taken from reference TRBV28 and TRBJ2-1, is DVKVTQSSRYLVKRTGEKVFLECVQDMDHENMFWYRQDPGLGLRLIYFSYDVKMKEKGDIPEGYSVSREKKERFSLILESASTNQTSMYLCASSPIAGVYNEQFFGPGTRLTVL.